This T cell receptor beta chain was captured by sequencing in a study of T cell responses to AZD1222 COVID-19 vaccine. Overall study findings and caveats: Possibly, clonal diversity was underestimated; donors were largely white British and included more females.

Remarks on this clone: What it binds is not known.

The method was immunoSEQ multiplex PCR; TCRdb's version includes in-frame clones alone and lacks a portion of them. This sample has about 150,000 clones, with 92% found just once. There are 13 residues in the CDR3. V lost 5 bases, J lost 2 bases, and 10 bases lay in between. The TCR sequence derives from an adult who received the AZD1222 COVID-19 vaccine. Sample: peripheral blood, taken 28 days after the second AZD1222 dose. This chain uses TRBV12-3 or TRBV12-4 with TRBJ2-7, with D unresolved. Here the CDR3 reads CASSTDGPYEQYF. CDR3 sequence (DNA): TGTGCCAGCAGTACGGACGGTCCCTACGAGCAGTACTTC.